These 21 T cell receptor beta chains share one sample of origin, sequenced in a study of CD8+CD57+ T cells in acquired aplastic anemia. The template for TCR beta VDJ and CDR3 sequence profiling was genomic DNA. TCRdb redid the calling of the reads with MiXCR, one entry per CDR3 protein. The sample includes hundreds of thousands of distinct CDR3 sequences, around 46% seen only once; the top ten take about 8.3%. An expansion of CD8+CD57+ cells by flow cytometry had been shown in patients chosen for sequencing. The sequencing sample was made of sorted CD4+, CD8+, or CD8+CD57+ T cells (not recorded which) from PBMCs. These receptor sequences come from a human donor with aplastic anemia.

The chain employs TRBV12-3 or TRBV12-4 and TRBJ2-2; D not certain. The CDR3 spans 14 residues. V was pared by 5 bases and J by 4 bases, with 11 bases between. As DNA, the CDR3 is TGTGCCAGCAGTCCCTCCTCCGGCACCGGGGAGCTGTTTTTT. Its translation is CASSPSSGTGELFF.

Worth noting for this clonotype: Given a much more abundant clone one base away, this may be a read error. This sequence joins TRBV6-4 and TRBJ2-1; 11 bases agree with TRBD1. The germline V gene encodes CDR1 MRHNA and CDR2 SNTAGT. The CDR3 contains 15 residues. Trimming cost V 3 bases and J 7 bases; bases outside gene matches: 5. The CDR3 spells CASSEWDRGGNEQFF. The CDR3 DNA reads as TGTGCCAGCAGTGAATGGGACAGGGGGGGAAATGAGCAGTTCTTC.

The chain is built from TRBV3-1 and TRBJ2-7; 7 bases map to TRBD1. V shed 5 bases and J 1 base; nucleotides not matched to a gene: 8. The CDR3 covers 15 residues. CDR1 is LGHDT, CDR2 YNNKEL, per germline (reference sequence). The CDR3 sequence is CASSDQYRGSYEQYF. For the CDR3, the DNA is TGTGCCAGCAGCGATCAATACAGGGGTTCCTACGAGCAGTACTTC.

The chain links TRBV28 to TRBJ1-3; D unclear. CDR1 is MDHEN and CDR2 is SYDVKM in the germline V gene. Trimming shortened V by 2 bases and J by 0 bases, and 14 bases separated the two germline ends. This CDR3 region has 17 residues. This CDR3 is CASSLNRWMVSGNTIYF. The CDR3 DNA is TGTGCCAGCAGTTTAAATCGGTGGATGGTCTCTGGAAACACCATATATTTT.

This chain uses TRBV29-1 with TRBJ2-1; tentatively, D is TRBD1 (6 bases). V was clipped by 4 bases and J by 0 bases, with 13 bases between them. CDR1 and CDR2 from the germline V gene are SQVTM and ANQGSEA. This CDR3 spans 15 amino acids. The CDR3 is CSVVFGTHSYNEQFF. The CDR3 DNA follows: TGCAGCGTTGTCTTCGGGACACACTCCTACAATGAGCAGTTCTTC.

This clonotype appeared once. It may be a read error: a sequence one base away is much more abundant. The V and J genes are TRBV6-4 and TRBJ2-1; 7 nucleotides match TRBD1. V dropped 3 bases and J dropped 2; count of bases not matched to a gene: 4. The V gene's germline CDR1 is MRHNA and CDR2 SNTAGT. The CDR3 has 15 residues. The CDR3 nucleotides read TGTGCCAGCAGTGATCGACAGGGCCCCTACAATGAGCAGTTCTTC. Protein: CASSDRQGPYNEQFF.

In its sample, this clonotype was seen a few times. The chain recombines TRBV7-9 with TRBJ2-1; TRBD2 matches 8 bases. This CDR3 has 15 amino acids. Germline values: CDR1 SEHNR, CDR2 FQNEAQ (reference sequence). V lost 0 bases and J lost 6; bases outside the gene matches: 4. The CDR3 DNA sequence: TGTGCCAGCAGCTTAGCCGGGGGGGCTGGCAATGAGCAGTTCTTC. Translation gives CASSLAGGAGNEQFF.

The gene calls are TRBV5-8 and TRBJ1-4; the D gene is possibly TRBD1 (6 bases). The germline V gene has CDR1 SGHTS and CDR2 YDEGEE. The V end lost 4 bases, the J end lost 11 bases, and 15 bases lay between the germline ends. The CDR3 is made up of 13 amino acids. CDR3 residues: CASSGTRLGKLFF. The CDR3 DNA sequence: TGTGCCAGCAGCGGGACAAGGCTGGGGAAACTGTTTTTT.

The genes are TRBV29-1 and TRBJ2-7; 15 bases are shared with TRBD2. This CDR3 comprises 19 residues. Trimming at V came to 1 base and at J to 4 bases, leaving 14 bases not matched to a gene. Germline V gene lookup returns CDR1 SQVTM and CDR2 ANQGSEA. The CDR3 nucleotides are TGCAGCGTTGAAGTACCGATTTGGACTAGCGGGAGGGAGAGGTACGAGCAGTACTTC. Its translation is CSVEVPIWTSGRERYEQYF.

The V and J genes are TRBV20-1 and TRBJ1-5; D may be TRBD1 (5 bases). The germline gives CDR1 DFQATT, CDR2 SNEGSKA (reference sequence). Deletions cut 4 bases from V and 2 bases from J, with 12 bases between. The CDR3 has 14 residues. The CDR3 nucleotides are TGCAGTGCTACCCAAGGGGACGGCAATCAGCCCCAGCATTTT. Encoded protein: CSATQGDGNQPQHF.

This clonotype was counted at least ten times. The genes are TRBV7-9 and TRBJ2-7; D is ambiguous. The V end lost 7 bases, the J end lost 0 bases, and 7 bases lay between the germline ends. The germline gives CDR1 SEHNR, CDR2 FQNEAQ (reference sequence). This CDR3 contains 12 residues. The CDR3 region is CASTYSSYEQYF. The CDR3 nucleotides read TGTGCCAGCACCTACAGCTCCTACGAGCAGTACTTC.

The chain has TRBV5-1 and TRBJ2-3; D gene unclear. Trimming left V 4 bases short and J 3 bases short, with 15 bases between. This CDR3 has 15 residues. The V gene's germline CDR1 is SGHRS and CDR2 YFSETQ. This CDR3 is CASSPGDRQTDTQYF. DNA for the CDR3: TGCGCCAGCAGCCCCGGAGATCGACAAACAGATACGCAGTATTTT.

The chain links TRBV2 to TRBJ1-4; possibly TRBD1 for D (5 bases). The CDR3 covers 16 residues. Between the trimmed V and J ends, which lost 3 bases and 10 bases, there was a span of 21 bases. Germline CDR1 is SNHLY and CDR2 is FYNNEI. The CDR3 is CASSERGGRASGKLFF. The CDR3 coding sequence is TGTGCCAGCAGTGAGAGGGGAGGTCGGGCGTCGGGAAAACTGTTTTTT.

Note on this clonotype: A much larger clone lies one base from this, so it may be a read error. This chain joins TRBV7-2 and TRBJ2-1; 10 bases line up with TRBD2. CDR1 and CDR2 (germline): SGHTA, FQGNSA. Losses at the gene ends were 3 bases for V and 0 bases for J; bases not matched to a gene: 5. The CDR3 has 17 residues. The CDR3 reads CASSLVSGGSSYNEQFF. The CDR3 DNA is TGTGCCAGCAGCTTGGTTAGCGGGGGGAGCTCCTACAATGAGCAGTTCTTC.

This chain uses TRBV2 with TRBJ2-7; possibly TRBD2 for D (6 bases). V lost 6 bases to trimming and J lost 0 bases, with 9 bases between them. The germline V gene encodes CDR1 SNHLY and CDR2 FYNNEI. The CDR3 length is 13 residues. The CDR3 sequence: CASRRDASYEQYF. CDR3 coding DNA: TGTGCCAGCAGGCGGGACGCCTCCTACGAGCAGTACTTC.

This rearrangement joins TRBV24-1 to TRBJ1-2; the D is unclear. Germline-derived CDR1 and CDR2 are KGHDR and SFDVKD. Trimming stripped 12 bases from V and 0 bases from J, with 10 bases between. The CDR3 is made up of 12 amino acids. The CDR3 region has the DNA TGTGCCTCATTGACTGCTAACTATGGCTACACCTTC. This gives the protein CASLTANYGYTF.

This clonotype was seen repeatedly, ten times or more. The chain couples TRBV20-1 to TRBJ2-1, with D possibly TRBD2 on 6 matching bases. The germline gives CDR1 DFQATT, CDR2 SNEGSKA (reference sequence). There are 16 residues in the CDR3. Trimming shortened V by 3 bases and J by 4 bases, and 19 bases separated the two germline ends. The CDR3 is CSASQLGGEAYNEQFF. CDR3 DNA: TGCAGTGCTAGTCAATTGGGGGGAGAGGCGTACAATGAGCAGTTCTTC.

The V call is TRBV20-1, the J call TRBJ2-4; perhaps TRBD1 as D (5 bases). There are 9 residues in the CDR3. Germline assignment: CDR1 DFQATT and CDR2 SNEGSKA (reference sequence). V was cut by 0 bases and J by 14 bases, with 5 bases left in between. The CDR3 coding sequence is TGCAGTGCTAGAGAAGGGGAGTACTTC. It codes for CSAREGEYF.

V and J are TRBV6-6 and TRBJ2-7; the D gene is possibly TRBD2 (6 bases). Germline lookup yields CDR1 MNHNY and CDR2 SVGAGI (reference sequence). The CDR3 is made up of 15 amino acids. V lost 1 base to trimming and J lost 3 bases, with 13 bases between them. In DNA, the CDR3 is TGTGCCAGCAGTTACTTAACCGGGACTTTCTACGAGCAGTACTTC. Its protein product is CASSYLTGTFYEQYF.

V usage is TRBV9 and J usage is TRBJ2-1; TRBD2 aligns across 10 bases. CDR1 and CDR2 (germline): SGDLS, YYNGEE. This CDR3 has 20 residues. The J segment lost 5 bases and the V segment lost 2 bases, leaving 19 bases of the junction unmatched. The CDR3 region has the DNA TGTGCCAGCAGCGTCTCCGCTAGCGGGAGTCTCCTCATTACCGACAATGAGCAGTTCTTC. It yields the protein CASSVSASGSLLITDNEQFF.

The CDR3 loop is CATSPRSENYGYTF. The CDR3 region has the DNA TGTGCCACCAGCCCCCGCAGTGAGAACTATGGCTACACCTTC. This rearrangement joins TRBV15 to TRBJ1-2, with no clear D. V lost 5 bases to trimming and J lost 2 bases, with 12 bases between them. CDR1 LNHNV and CDR2 YYDKDF come from the germline V gene (reference sequence). The CDR3 sequence is 14 residues long.